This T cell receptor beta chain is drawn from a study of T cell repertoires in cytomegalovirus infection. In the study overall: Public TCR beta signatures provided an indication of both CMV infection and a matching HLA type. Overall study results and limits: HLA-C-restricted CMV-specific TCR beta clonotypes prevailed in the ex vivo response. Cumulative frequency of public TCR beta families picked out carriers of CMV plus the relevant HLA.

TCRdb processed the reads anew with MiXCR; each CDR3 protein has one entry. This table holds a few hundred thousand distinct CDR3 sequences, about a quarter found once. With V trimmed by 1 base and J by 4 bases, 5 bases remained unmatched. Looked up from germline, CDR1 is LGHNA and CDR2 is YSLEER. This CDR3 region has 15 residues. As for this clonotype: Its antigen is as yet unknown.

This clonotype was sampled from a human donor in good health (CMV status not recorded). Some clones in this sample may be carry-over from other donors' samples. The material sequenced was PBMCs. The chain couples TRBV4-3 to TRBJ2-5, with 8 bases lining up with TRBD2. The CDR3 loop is CASSQGPGTRETQYF. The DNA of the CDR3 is TGCGCCAGCAGCCAAGGTCCCGGGACTAGAGAGACCCAGTACTTC.